The 19 T cell receptor beta chains below were found in one sample sequenced in a study of cytomegalovirus exposure and HLA in healthy donors. 60 Vbeta and 13 Jbeta primers were used in PCR. The assay was immunoSEQ multiplex PCR, and TCRdb's table has in-frame clones only and misses some. The data contain over 110,000 clones, approximately 80% of them singletons. Sequencing used PBMCs. Source of these receptors: a woman in her fifties or sixties in good health and CMV-seropositive.

A word on this clone: Other DNA sequences in this sample translate to the same CDR3. This chain connects TRBV5-4 to TRBJ2-7; possibly TRBD1 for D (6 bases). CDR3 length equals 15 residues. From germline, CDR1 is SGHNT and CDR2 YYREEE (reference sequence). V was trimmed by 1 base and J by 7 bases, leaving 18 bases between them. The CDR3 is CASSLNGRGNHEQYF. CDR3 coding DNA: TGTGCCAGCAGCTTGAATGGCAGGGGAAACCATGAGCAGTACTTC.

The rearrangement links TRBV27 to TRBJ2-7; 10 nucleotides align to TRBD2. V shed 4 bases and J 4 bases; nucleotides not matched to a gene: 7. Germline V gene data show CDR1 as MNHEY and CDR2 as SMNVEV (reference sequence). This CDR3 is built from 15 residues. The CDR3 DNA follows: TGTGCCAGCAGTTCCTTAGCGGGGGGCGAATACGAGCAGTACTTC. Translating gives CASSSLAGGEYEQYF.

V usage is TRBV2 and J usage is TRBJ2-1; 11 bases match TRBD2. This CDR3 contains 16 residues. Trimming cost V 1 base and J 8 bases; bases outside gene matches: 7. Looked up from germline, CDR1 is SNHLY and CDR2 is FYNNEI. The CDR3 protein is CASSEGLTSGVDEQFF. DNA for the CDR3: TGTGCCAGCAGTGAAGGGTTGACTAGCGGGGTGGATGAGCAGTTCTTC. Supplemented by reference TRBV2 and TRBJ2-1, the full variable domain reads EPEVTQTPSHQVTQMGQEVILRCVPISNHLYFYWYRQILGQKVEFLVSFYNNEISEKSEIFDDQFSVERPDGSNFTLKIRSTKLEDSAMYFCASSEGLTSGVDEQFFGPGTRLTVL.

The V gene is TRBV27, the J gene TRBJ1-1, with 7 bases fitting TRBD1. This CDR3 is 14 amino acids long. Germline V lookup: CDR1 MNHEY, CDR2 SMNVEV (reference sequence). Trimming removed 5 bases from V and 5 bases from J; junction bases left unmatched: 8. Here the CDR3 DNA reads TGTGCCAGCAGTACCACACAGGGGTGGACTGAAGCTTTCTTT. The encoded protein is CASSTTQGWTEAFF.

This clone came up a few times. The V call is TRBV2, the J call TRBJ2-3, with 8 positions matching TRBD2. J lost 6 bases, V lost 8 bases, and 7 bases had no gene match. The CDR3 is 13 amino acids. The germline V gene encodes CDR1 SNHLY and CDR2 FYNNEI. The CDR3 is CASGGTSEDTQYF. The CDR3, as DNA: TGTGCCAGCGGGGGGACTAGTGAGGATACGCAGTATTTT.

The rearrangement uses TRBV9 and TRBJ2-7, with TRBD1 matching 11 bases. CDR3 length equals 15 residues. V lost 0 bases, J lost 6 bases, and 5 bases stayed unmatched. Germline lookup yields CDR1 SGDLS and CDR2 YYNGEE. CDR3 sequence: CASSVGTGGLSEQYF. Here the CDR3 DNA reads TGTGCCAGCAGCGTAGGGACAGGGGGCTTGAGCGAGCAGTACTTC.

V is TRBV15 and J is TRBJ2-7; 10 bases fit TRBD2. Germline loops: CDR1 LNHNV, CDR2 YYDKDF (reference sequence). The trim removed 1 base at V and 5 bases at J, leaving 5 bases unmatched. CDR3 size: 15 residues. The CDR3 protein is CATSRGGAGGNEQYF. CDR3 coding DNA: TGTGCCACCAGCAGAGGGGGAGCGGGGGGGAACGAGCAGTACTTC. The complete variable domain, with remaining parts taken from reference TRBV15 and TRBJ2-7, reads DAMVIQNPRYQVTQFGKPVTLSCSQTLNHNVMYWYQQKSSQAPKLLFHYYDKDFNNEADTPDNFQSRRPNTSFCFLDIRSPGLGDTAMYLCATSRGGAGGNEQYFGPGTRLTVT.

V and J are TRBV28 and TRBJ2-3, with a tentative D call TRBD1 (5 bases). The CDR3 consists of 13 residues. In germline, CDR1 is MDHEN, CDR2 SYDVKM. V shed 3 bases and J shed 3 bases, with 7 bases lying between them. The CDR3 region is CASSFQGTDTQYF. The DNA of the CDR3 is TGTGCCAGCAGTTTTCAGGGAACAGATACGCAGTATTTT. Looking up the rest from reference TRBV28 and TRBJ2-3 gives the full variable domain: DVKVTQSSRYLVKRTGEKVFLECVQDMDHENMFWYRQDPGLGLRLIYFSYDVKMKEKGDIPEGYSVSREKKERFSLILESASTNQTSMYLCASSFQGTDTQYFGPGTRLTVL.

The chain joins TRBV7-9 to TRBJ2-3, with 10 bases identical to TRBD2. The CDR3 length is 18 residues. The germline gives CDR1 SEHNR, CDR2 FQNEAQ (reference sequence). The V and J ends lost 3 bases and 5 bases, in that order; junction bases with no gene match: 14. The CDR3 spells CASSFPSGGAVRVDTQYF. CDR3 bases: TGTGCCAGCAGCTTTCCCAGCGGGGGGGCCGTTCGTGTAGATACGCAGTATTTT.

The rearrangement links TRBV4-3 to TRBJ1-4, with D unresolved. The CDR3 runs to 15 residues. Germline CDR1 LGHNA, CDR2 YSLEER. V was clipped by 0 bases and J by 0 bases, with 5 bases between them. The CDR3 DNA reads as TGCGCCAGCAGCCAAGATTCAGCAACTAATGAAAAACTGTTTTTT. Translating it yields CASSQDSATNEKLFF.

Remarks on this clone: At one end the junction does not follow the germline gene, possibly because of a read error. This rearrangement joins TRBV7-7 to TRBJ2-5; TRBD2 agrees at 11 bases. CDR3 size: 15 residues. CDR1 is SSHAT and CDR2 is FNYEAQ in the germline V gene (reference sequence). The CDR3 reads CASSLAGLAGETQYF. CDR3 DNA sequence: TGTGCTAGCAGCTTAGCCGGACTAGCGGGCGAGACCCAGTACTTC. Together with reference TRBV7-7 and TRBJ2-5, the CDR3 gives the full variable domain: GAGVSQSPRYKVTKRGQDVTLRCDPISSHATLYWYQQALGQGPEFLTYFNYEAQPDKSGLPSDRFSAERPEGSISTLTIQRTEQRDSAMYRCASSLAGLAGETQYFGPGTRLLVL.

The CDR3 nucleotides read TGTGCCAGCAGTACGAGTTCTAGGGGTAACACTGAAGCTTTCTTT. Translation: CASSTSSRGNTEAFF. The chain uses TRBV25-1 and TRBJ1-1, with D maybe TRBD1 (5 bases). Per germline, CDR1 MGHDK and CDR2 SYGVNS. This CDR3 spans 15 amino acids. V was shortened by 5 bases and J by 2 bases, with 15 bases between the two germline ends. Full variable domain (remainder filled in from reference TRBV25-1 and TRBJ1-1): EADIYQTPRYLVIGTGKKITLECSQTMGHDKMYWYQQDPGMELHLIHYSYGVNSTEKGDLSSESTVSRIRTEHFPLTLESARPSHTSQYLCASSTSSRGNTEAFFGQGTRLTVV.

V and J are TRBV6-5 and TRBJ1-5; no clear D gene. V was pared by 3 bases and J by 1 base, with 7 bases between. CDR3 length: 14 residues. Germline assignment: CDR1 MNHEY and CDR2 SVGAGI. In DNA form, the CDR3 reads TGTGCCAGCAGTTATGGAGGGAGCAATCAGCCCCAGCATTTT. Translating it yields CASSYGGSNQPQHF.

The CDR3 loop reads CATREGVQETQYF. The CDR3, as DNA: TGCGCCACAAGGGAGGGGGTCCAAGAGACCCAGTACTTC. The chain employs TRBV5-1 and TRBJ2-5; D perhaps matches TRBD2 (7 bases). V was cut by 9 bases and J by 1 base, with 13 bases left in between. From germline, CDR1 is SGHRS and CDR2 YFSETQ. This CDR3 has 13 amino acids. The whole variable domain, filled in from reference TRBV5-1 and TRBJ2-5, reads KAGVTQTPRYLIKTRGQQVTLSCSPISGHRSVSWYQQTPGQGLQFLFEYFSETQRNKGNFPGRFSGRQFSNSRSEMNVSTLELGDSALYLCATREGVQETQYFGPGTRLLVL.

The chain uses TRBV6-5 and TRBJ1-6; D may be TRBD1 (6 bases). V was pared by 6 bases and J by 5 bases, with 14 bases between. There are 15 residues in the CDR3. Germline CDR1 reads MNHEY; CDR2 reads SVGAGI. This chain's CDR3 is CASRLPGHNNSPLHF. Here the CDR3 DNA reads TGTGCCAGCAGACTTCCGGGACACAATAATTCACCCCTCCACTTT.

This chain links TRBV28 with TRBJ2-5; unclear D gene. CDR3 length equals 15 residues. The V and J ends lost 6 bases and 2 bases respectively, with 16 bases between them. Looked up from germline, CDR1 is MDHEN and CDR2 is SYDVKM. CDR3: CASRRSYSLQETQYF. CDR3 coding DNA: TGTGCCAGCAGGAGAAGCTACTCCCTTCAAGAGACCCAGTACTTC.

V usage is TRBV7-2 and J usage is TRBJ2-5; 9 bases agree with TRBD1. The end of the DNA fits TRBJ2-7 better, so the J call may be wrong. CDR1 is SGHTA and CDR2 is FQGNSA in the germline V gene. CDR3 length equals 15 residues. The CDR3, as DNA: TGTGCCAGCAGCTCAACCGGGACAGGGCCCTACGAGCAGTACTTC. This translates into CASSSTGTGPYEQYF.

In this sample, this clone turned up once. The chain couples TRBV4-3 to TRBJ2-7; perhaps TRBD2 as D (5 bases). V shed 4 bases and J shed 4 bases, with 11 bases lying between them. Germline V gene lookup returns CDR1 LGHNA and CDR2 YSLEER. There are 13 residues in the CDR3. CDR3 in DNA: TGCGCCAGCAGCCCTCGGTCGGGGTACGAGCAGTACTTC. Protein product: CASSPRSGYEQYF.

This chain links TRBV5-1 with TRBJ2-2; 7 bases agree with TRBD1. J was trimmed by 6 bases and V by 3 bases; bases with no gene match: 8. The germline V gene has CDR1 SGHRS and CDR2 YFSETQ. The CDR3 totals 15 residues. CDR3 nucleotide sequence: TGCGCCAGCAGCTCCGCGACAGGGATCGCCGGGGAGCTGTTTTTT. Residues: CASSSATGIAGELFF.